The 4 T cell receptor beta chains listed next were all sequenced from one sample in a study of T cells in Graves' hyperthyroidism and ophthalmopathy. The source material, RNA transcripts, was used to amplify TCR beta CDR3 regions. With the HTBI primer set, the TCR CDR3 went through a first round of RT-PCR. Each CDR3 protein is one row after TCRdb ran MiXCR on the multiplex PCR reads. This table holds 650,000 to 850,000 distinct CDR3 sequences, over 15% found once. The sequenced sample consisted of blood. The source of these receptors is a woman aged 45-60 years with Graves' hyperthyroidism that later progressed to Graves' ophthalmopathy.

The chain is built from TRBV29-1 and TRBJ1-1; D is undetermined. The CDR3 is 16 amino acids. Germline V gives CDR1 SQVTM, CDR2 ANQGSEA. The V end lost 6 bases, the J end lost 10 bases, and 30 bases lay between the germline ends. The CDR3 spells CSVTSREGILKVGAFF. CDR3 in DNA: TGCAGCGTAACCTCCCGAGAGGGAATTCTTAAAGTGGGAGCTTTCTTT.

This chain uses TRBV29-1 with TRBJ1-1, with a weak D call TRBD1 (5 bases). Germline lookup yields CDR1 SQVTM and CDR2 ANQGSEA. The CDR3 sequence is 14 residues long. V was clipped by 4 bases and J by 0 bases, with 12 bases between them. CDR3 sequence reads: CSVVRDNMNTEAFF. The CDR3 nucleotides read TGCAGCGTTGTCAGGGATAACATGAACACTGAAGCTTTCTTT.

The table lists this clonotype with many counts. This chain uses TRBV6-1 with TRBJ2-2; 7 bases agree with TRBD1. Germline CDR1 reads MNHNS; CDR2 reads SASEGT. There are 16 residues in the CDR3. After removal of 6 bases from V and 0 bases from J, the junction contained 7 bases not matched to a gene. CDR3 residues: CASSNPGQPNTGELFF. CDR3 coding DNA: TGTGCCAGCAGCAACCCGGGACAGCCGAACACCGGGGAGCTGTTTTTT.

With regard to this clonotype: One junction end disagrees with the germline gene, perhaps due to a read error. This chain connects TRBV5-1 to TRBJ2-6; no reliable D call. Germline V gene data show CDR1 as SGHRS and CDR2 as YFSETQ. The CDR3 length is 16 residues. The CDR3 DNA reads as TGTGCCAGCAGCCAAGATCGAACGACCGGGGCCAACGTCCTGACTTTC. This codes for CASSQDRTTGANVLTF. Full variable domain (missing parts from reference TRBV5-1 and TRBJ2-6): KAGVTQTPRYLIKTRGQQVTLSCSPISGHRSVSWYQQTPGQGLQFLFEYFSETQRNKGNFPGRFSGRQFSNSRSEMNVSTLELGDSALYLCASSQDRTTGANVLTFGAGSRLTVL.